Below are 5 T cell receptor beta chains sequenced from a single sample in a study of T cells in Graves' hyperthyroidism and ophthalmopathy. TCR beta CDR3 region amplification was performed from RNA transcripts. The TCR CDR3 first-round RT-PCR relied on the HTBI primer set. Using its own MiXCR run on the multiplex PCR reads, TCRdb lists one record per CDR3 protein. The sample holds hundreds of thousands of distinct CDR3 sequences, more than 20% seen once. Specimen: blood. Receptors originate from a man aged 25 to 45 with Graves' ophthalmopathy.

V gene TRBV15 combines with J gene TRBJ2-3; D is unclear. The CDR3 sequence is 15 residues long. Germline V lookup: CDR1 LNHNV, CDR2 YYDKDF (reference sequence). With 2 bases removed from V and 2 bases from J, the gap between germline ends came to 11 bases. CDR3 coding DNA: TGTGCCACCAGCAGACCGCCCCCAAACACAGATACGCAGTATTTT. Its protein is CATSRPPPNTDTQYF.

This clonotype showed up just a few times. The J gene is TRBJ1-1, the V gene TRBV5-4; D remains ambiguous. Trimming removed 0 bases at V and 1 base at J, with 7 bases between. Germline CDR1 and CDR2: SGHNT and YYREEE (reference sequence). This CDR3 has 14 amino acids. CDR3: CASSLGASNTEAFF. DNA of the CDR3: TGTGCCAGCAGCTTGGGGGCCTCGAACACTGAAGCTTTCTTT. The variable domain in full, with the rest retrieved from reference TRBV5-4 and TRBJ1-1, is ETGVTQSPTHLIKTRGQQVTLRCSSQSGHNTVSWYQQALGQGPQFIFQYYREEENGRGNFPPRFSGLQFPNYSSELNVNALELDDSALYLCASSLGASNTEAFFGQGTRLTVV.

There are many counts of this clonotype. The chain has TRBV7-8 and TRBJ2-3; D may be TRBD1 (5 bases). CDR3 length equals 17 residues. The ends were cut back, 5 bases at V and 0 bases at J, with 18 bases in the middle. Germline CDR1 and CDR2: SGHVS and FQNEAQ. CDR3 in amino acids: CASSRKGATASTDTQYF. The DNA for the CDR3 is TGTGCCAGCAGCCGCAAAGGGGCAACCGCTAGCACAGATACGCAGTATTTT.

This clonotype was seen more than once but under ten times. The V gene is TRBV30, the J gene TRBJ2-3, with a possible D match to TRBD1 (6 bases). V was shortened by 3 bases and J by 7 bases, with 8 bases between the two germline ends. The CDR3 is 11 amino acids. Germline loops: CDR1 GTSNPN, CDR2 SVGIG (reference sequence). CDR3 sequence reads: CAWSRGHTQYF. The CDR3 nucleotides read TGTGCCTGGAGCAGGGGTCATACGCAGTATTTT.

The rearrangement joins TRBV20-1 to TRBJ2-1; 9 bases agree with TRBD1. The J segment lost 8 bases and the V segment lost 2 bases, leaving 7 bases of the junction unmatched. Germline V lookup: CDR1 DFQATT, CDR2 SNEGSKA (reference sequence). This CDR3 region has 14 residues. The CDR3 sequence: CSARPGQGIYEQFF. DNA of the CDR3: TGCAGTGCTAGACCGGGACAGGGAATATATGAGCAGTTCTTC.